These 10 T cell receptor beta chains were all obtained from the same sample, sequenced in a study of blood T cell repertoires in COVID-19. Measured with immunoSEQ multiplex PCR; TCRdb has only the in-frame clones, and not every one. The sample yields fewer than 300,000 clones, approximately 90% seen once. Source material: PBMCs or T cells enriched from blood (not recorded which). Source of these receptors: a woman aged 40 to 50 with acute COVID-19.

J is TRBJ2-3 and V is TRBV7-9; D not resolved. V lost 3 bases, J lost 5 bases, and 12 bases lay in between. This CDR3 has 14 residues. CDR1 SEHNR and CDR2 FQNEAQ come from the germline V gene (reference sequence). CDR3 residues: CASSFGSPVDTQYF. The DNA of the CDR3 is TGTGCCAGCAGCTTTGGCTCCCCCGTAGATACGCAGTATTTT.

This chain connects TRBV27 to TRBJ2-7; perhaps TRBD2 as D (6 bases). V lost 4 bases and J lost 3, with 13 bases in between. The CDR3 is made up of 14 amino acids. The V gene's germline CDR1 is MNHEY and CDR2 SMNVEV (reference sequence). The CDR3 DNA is TGTGCCAGCAGTTACTTCGGCGGGGTCTACGAGCAGTACTTC. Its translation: CASSYFGGVYEQYF.

The CDR3 here is CASSAFHEQFF. CDR3 DNA sequence: TGTGCCAGCAGCGCTTTCCATGAGCAGTTCTTC. This chain links TRBV9 with TRBJ2-1, with no clear D. CDR1 is SGDLS and CDR2 is YYNGEE in the germline V gene. The V end was cut by 3 bases, the J end by 8 bases, with 6 bases between. The CDR3 is made up of 11 amino acids.

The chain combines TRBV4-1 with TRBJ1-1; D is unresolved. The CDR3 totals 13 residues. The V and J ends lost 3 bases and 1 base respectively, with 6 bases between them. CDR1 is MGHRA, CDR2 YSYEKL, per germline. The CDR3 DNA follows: TGCGCCAGCAGCCACTTTAGGAACACTGAAGCTTTCTTT. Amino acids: CASSHFRNTEAFF.

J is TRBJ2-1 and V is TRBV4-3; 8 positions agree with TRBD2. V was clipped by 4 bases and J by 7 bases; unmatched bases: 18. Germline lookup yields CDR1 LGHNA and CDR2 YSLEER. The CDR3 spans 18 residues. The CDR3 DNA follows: TGCGCCAGCAGCCTAAGCCCTCTAATAAGCGGGAGTCTGAATGAGCAGTTCTTC. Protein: CASSLSPLISGSLNEQFF.

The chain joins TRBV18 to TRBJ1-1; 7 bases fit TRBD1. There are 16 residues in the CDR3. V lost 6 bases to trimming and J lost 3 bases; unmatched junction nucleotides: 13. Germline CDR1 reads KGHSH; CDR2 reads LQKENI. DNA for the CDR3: TGTGCCAGCTCGCGGCGCCCACCAGGGGGTTACACTGAAGCTTTCTTT. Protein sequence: CASSRRPPGGYTEAFF.

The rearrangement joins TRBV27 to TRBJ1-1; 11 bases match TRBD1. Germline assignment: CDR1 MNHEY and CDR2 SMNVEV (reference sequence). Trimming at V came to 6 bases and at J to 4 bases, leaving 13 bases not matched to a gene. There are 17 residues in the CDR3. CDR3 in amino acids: CASSYSGQGAGSTEAFF. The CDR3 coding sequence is TGTGCCAGCAGCTACTCCGGACAGGGGGCGGGGTCCACTGAAGCTTTCTTT.

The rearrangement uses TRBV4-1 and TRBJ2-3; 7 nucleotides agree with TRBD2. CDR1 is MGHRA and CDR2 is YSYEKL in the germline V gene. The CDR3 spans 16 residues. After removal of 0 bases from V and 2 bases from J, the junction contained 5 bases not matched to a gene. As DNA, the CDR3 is TGCGCCAGCAGCCAAGACTCCGCGGGAGTCACAGATACGCAGTATTTT. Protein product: CASSQDSAGVTDTQYF.

The CDR3 reads CASSEQGGFFSTEAFF. CDR3 DNA: TGTGCCAGCAGTGAACAGGGAGGGTTTTTTTCCACTGAAGCTTTCTTT. The chain employs TRBV2 and TRBJ1-1, with D tentatively TRBD1 (5 bases). V lost 2 bases and J 4 bases, leaving 17 bases between the germline ends. There are 16 residues in the CDR3. CDR1 is SNHLY, CDR2 FYNNEI, per germline.

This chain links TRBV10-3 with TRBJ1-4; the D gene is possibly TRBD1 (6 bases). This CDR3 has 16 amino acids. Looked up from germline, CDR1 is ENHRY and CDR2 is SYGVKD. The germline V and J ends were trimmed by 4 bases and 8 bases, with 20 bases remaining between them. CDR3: CAISVRKQGGKEKLFF. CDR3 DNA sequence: TGTGCCATCAGTGTCCGGAAACAGGGTGGGAAGGAAAAACTGTTTTTT.